The rows below give T cell receptor beta chains drawn from one sample of a study of cytomegalovirus exposure and HLA in healthy donors. Data came from immunoSEQ multiplex PCR; TCRdb stores just in-frame clones and leaves some out. The sample has about 200,000 clones; about 82% are singletons. Sequencing input: PBMCs. All receptors derive from a man under 40 in good health and CMV-seronegative. CDR3s include the opening cysteine and the closing phenylalanine or tryptophan. D genes are given only for firm matches. The listing skips clone size in some rows; elsewhere it reads once, few, many or a size class.

j_gene	v_gene	d_gene	abundance	CDR3nt	CDR3aa
TRBJ2-5	TRBV19	TRBD2	-	TGTGCCAGTAGCCCCGGTAGCGGGGTCAGGAGGGAGACCCAGTACTTC	CASSPGSGVRRETQYF
TRBJ1-5	TRBV5-8	-	-	TGTGCCAGCAGCTTTTCCCTCGGCCAGGGTAATCAGCCCCAGCATTTT	CASSFSLGQGNQPQHF
TRBJ2-1	TRBV9	-	-	TGTGCCAGCAGCGTAGATAGGCAGGGAGAGCAGTTCTTC	CASSVDRQGEQFF
TRBJ2-7	TRBV6-5	-	-	TGTGCCAGCAGTCCCGACAGTTTCTCCTACGAGCAGTACTTC	CASSPDSFSYEQYF
TRBJ1-4	TRBV7-6	-	-	TGTGCCAGCAGCCAGGGACAAGAAAAACTGTTTTTT	CASSQGQEKLFF
TRBJ2-1	TRBV4-3	-	-	TGCGCCAGCAGCCAGCACCGAGGGTATATCGATGAGCAGTTCTTC	CASSQHRGYIDEQFF
TRBJ1-1	TRBV6-5	-	-	TGTGCCAGCAGTTACGGGACACAGGAAAAGAACACTGAAGCTTTCTTT	CASSYGTQEKNTEAFF
TRBJ2-2	TRBV29-1	-	-	TGCAGCGGGGTGGGACTTAACACCGGGGAGCTGTTTTTT	CSGVGLNTGELFF
TRBJ1-1	TRBV10-3	TRBD1	-	TGTGCCATCAGGGGACAGGGGAACACTGAAGCTTTCTTT	CAIRGQGNTEAFF
TRBJ1-2	TRBV6-5	-	-	TGTGCCAGCACCCATCCTAAAGGGGTCTACACCTTC	CASTHPKGVYTF
TRBJ2-7	TRBV11-2	-	few	TGTGCCAGCAGCTCCTACAGGTCGGGGGACGAGCAGTACTTC	CASSSYRSGDEQYF
TRBJ1-2	TRBV6-1	TRBD1	-	TGTGCCAGCAGTGAAGGGACAGGACTGCGGGGCTACACCTTC	CASSEGTGLRGYTF
TRBJ2-7	TRBV5-1	TRBD2	-	TGCGCCAGCAGCTCGGGACTAGCGGGGGGGTCGTCCCACGAGCAGTACTTC	CASSSGLAGGSSHEQYF
TRBJ2-1	TRBV4-1	-	-	TGCGCCAGCAGCCAAGAAGGGGGGTTGGGTAGCGGGTCTCACAATGAGCAGTTCTTC	CASSQEGGLGSGSHNEQFF
TRBJ1-4	TRBV6-6	-	-	TGTGCCAGCAGTTCGGGGAGGACGGATGAAAAACTGTTTTTT	CASSSGRTDEKLFF
TRBJ2-2	TRBV7-2	-	-	TGTGCCAGCAGCCACCAGGGTGGTACGAACACCGGGGAGCTGTTTTTT	CASSHQGGTNTGELFF
TRBJ2-7	TRBV18	-	once	TGTGCCAGCTCACCCTCGACAGCGAGCTCCTACGAGCAGTACTTC	CASSPSTASSYEQYF
TRBJ1-3	TRBV7-2	-	-	TGTGCCAGCAGCCCAGGGCTAAGTGGAAACACCATATATTTT	CASSPGLSGNTIYF
TRBJ2-2	TRBV10-3	-	-	TGTGCCATCAGTGAGAAGGCGGCGAACACCGGGGAGCTGTTTTTT	CAISEKAANTGELFF
TRBJ2-7	TRBV7-2	TRBD2	-	TGTGCCAGCAGCTTAGTGGTGGGACTAGCGGGGGGGCCCTCCTACGAGCAGTACTTC	CASSLVVGLAGGPSYEQYF
TRBJ1-5	TRBV19	-	-	TGTGCCAGTAGTCCGTGGGAGGATCAGCCCCAGCATTTT	CASSPWEDQPQHF
TRBJ1-6	TRBV2	-	-	TGTGCCAGCAGCCAGGACAGTTTTGTTTCACCCCTCCACTTT	CASSQDSFVSPLHF
TRBJ2-1	TRBV5-1	TRBD1	-	TGCGCCAGCAGCGTCGGGACAGGACGTTACAATGAGCAGTTCTTC	CASSVGTGRYNEQFF
TRBJ2-1	TRBV4-1	TRBD2	-	TGCGCCAGCAGCCCCCTGCGCGGGGGGGCCAGTATCGATGAGCAGTTCTTC	CASSPLRGGASIDEQFF
TRBJ2-3	TRBV5-1	-	few	TGCGCCAGCAGCCCCGGGGGCACAGATACGCAGTATTTT	CASSPGGTDTQYF
TRBJ2-5	TRBV5-1	-	once	TGCGCCAGCAGCTGGAGGTCAGACTATGGGGAGACCCAGTACTTC	CASSWRSDYGETQYF
TRBJ2-3	TRBV7-2	TRBD2	-	TGTGCCAGCAGCTTAGTCCTAGCGGAGGGCTTGCAGTATTTT	CASSLVLAEGLQYF
TRBJ1-3	TRBV6-5	TRBD1	-	TGTGCCAGCGCGCGCATGGACAGGGGCAACACCATATATTTT	CASARMDRGNTIYF
TRBJ1-2	TRBV7-8	-	-	TGTGCCAGCAGCCCCGTTACTAACTATGGCTACACCTTC	CASSPVTNYGYTF
TRBJ2-7	TRBV7-9	-	-	TGTGCCAGCAGCCCTGACTTGACCTACGAGCAGTACTTC	CASSPDLTYEQYF
TRBJ1-1	TRBV18	TRBD1	-	TGTGCCAGCTCAAGACAGGGGGCTTCTATGAACACTGAAGCTTTCTTT	CASSRQGASMNTEAFF
TRBJ2-7	TRBV5-6	-	few	TGTGCCAGCAGCGAGGGAACGCGGACCAAGACCTACGAGCAGTACTTC	CASSEGTRTKTYEQYF
TRBJ1-5	TRBV10-2	-	-	TGCGCCAGCAGGGAACAGGTAGGGAAACAGCCCCAGCATTTT	CASREQVGKQPQHF
TRBJ2-7	TRBV14	-	-	TGTGCCAGCAGCCACGGGACATCCGAGCAGTACTTC	CASSHGTSEQYF
TRBJ2-2	TRBV7-9	TRBD1	-	TGTGCCAGCAGCTTATGGGACAGGGGGGCCGGGGAGCTGTTTTTT	CASSLWDRGAGELFF
TRBJ2-3	TRBV28	-	-	TGTGCCAGCACCTCCGGGGACTTCACAGATACGCAGTATTTT	CASTSGDFTDTQYF
TRBJ1-2	TRBV15	TRBD1	-	TGTGCCACACAGGGGGCCGGGAACTATGGCTACACCTTC	CATQGAGNYGYTF
TRBJ2-5	TRBV9	TRBD2	-	TGTGCCAGCTCTCTCGGGGGGGCCGGGGAGACCCAGTACTTC	CASSLGGAGETQYF
TRBJ2-7	TRBV9	-	-	TGTGCCAGCAGCGTAGGCGGGTCTTTCTCCTACGAGCAGTACTTC	CASSVGGSFSYEQYF
TRBJ1-2	TRBV6-5	TRBD1	-	TGTGCCAGCAGACTAGGGGGGACAGGGGGTTTAGGCTACACCTTC	CASRLGGTGGLGYTF
TRBJ2-7	TRBV2	TRBD2	-	TGTGCCAGCAGCGGACTAGCGGGGGGACCCCAAGGTATTGGCGAGCAGTACTTC	CASSGLAGGPQGIGEQYF
TRBJ2-1	TRBV7-2	TRBD1	-	TGTGCCAGCAGCTTAATCGGAGGGACAGGGCTGAATGAGCAGTTCTTC	CASSLIGGTGLNEQFF
TRBJ2-5	TRBV7-2	-	-	TGTGCCAGCAGCTTAGATGCTAGTATGACCGAGACCCAGTACTTC	CASSLDASMTETQYF
TRBJ2-7	TRBV5-1	TRBD1	-	TGCGCCAGCAGCTTGGACGGGACAGTAGCTTCCTACGAGCAGTACTTC	CASSLDGTVASYEQYF
TRBJ1-5	TRBV2	-	-	TGTGCCAGCAGTAGACAGCCCAATAGCAATCAGCCCCAGCATTTT	CASSRQPNSNQPQHF
TRBJ2-7	TRBV27	-	-	TGTGCCACTAAACATCCGGGACACCCTTACGAGCAGTACTTC	CATKHPGHPYEQYF
TRBJ1-5	TRBV7-2	TRBD1	-	TGTGCCAGCAGCCCGGACAGGGTTCAGCCCCAGCATTTT	CASSPDRVQPQHF
TRBJ2-3	TRBV6-6	-	-	TGTGCCAGCAGTCCTCAAGGCGGCCTTAGCACAGATACGCAGTATTTT	CASSPQGGLSTDTQYF
TRBJ2-2	TRBV9	-	-	TGTGCCAGCAGCGTAGGTCAGAACACCGGGGAGCTGTTTTTT	CASSVGQNTGELFF
TRBJ2-1	TRBV15	-	-	TGTGCCACCAGCAGAGAGGGCAGGGCCGTTTGGGAGCAGTTCTTC	CATSREGRAVWEQFF
TRBJ2-1	TRBV7-6	-	-	TGTGCCAGCAGCTTAGACAGGCTGTCCTACAATGAGCAGTTCTTC	CASSLDRLSYNEQFF
TRBJ2-2	TRBV27	TRBD1	-	TGTGCCAGCAGTATCGCACAGGGGCTTAGCACCGGGGAGCTGTTTTTT	CASSIAQGLSTGELFF
TRBJ2-3	TRBV7-6	-	-	TGTGCCAGCAGCTCCGGACAGTACACAGATACGCAGTATTTT	CASSSGQYTDTQYF